These 32 T cell receptor beta chains came from one sample sequenced in a study of cytomegalovirus exposure and HLA in healthy donors. Here immunoSEQ multiplex PCR was the method, and the copy in TCRdb shows in-frame clones only, minus some. Altogether around 120,000 clones are present, about 84% being singletons, with the ten largest covering nearly 5%. Sequencing input: PBMCs. The receptors were gathered from a man in his late teens or twenties in good health and CMV-seronegative.

The V gene is TRBV27, the J gene TRBJ1-5, with D tentatively TRBD1 (5 bases). V lost 3 bases and J 2 bases, leaving 11 bases between the germline ends. CDR3 length: 15 residues. CDR1 and CDR2 from the germline V gene are MNHEY and SMNVEV (reference sequence). The CDR3 nucleotides are TGTGCCAGCAGTTTGGGGGGAATAGGCAATCAGCCCCAGCATTTT. This sequence encodes CASSLGGIGNQPQHF.

This clone was seen just once. The CDR3 loop is CASSRTGTRSTATNEKLFF. The CDR3 DNA follows: TGTGCCAGCAGCCGTACCGGGACACGGTCCACTGCAACTAATGAAAAACTGTTTTTT. The chain combines TRBV7-8 with TRBJ1-4; TRBD1 might be the D (6 bases). The length of the CDR3 is 19 residues. Germline CDR1 and CDR2: SGHVS and FQNEAQ. Trimming left V 5 bases short and J 0 bases short, with 22 bases between.

This rearrangement joins TRBV30 to TRBJ2-1; 7 positions match TRBD2. Germline V gene sequence: CDR1 GTSNPN, CDR2 SVGIG (reference sequence). V was clipped by 3 bases and J by 4 bases; unmatched bases: 9. The CDR3 loop spans 15 amino acids. CDR3 nucleotides: TGTGCCTGGAGGGTGTCGGGTAGCGGGTACAATGAGCAGTTCTTC. It yields the protein CAWRVSGSGYNEQFF. The whole variable domain, filled in from reference TRBV30 and TRBJ2-1, reads SQTIHQWPATLVQPVGSPLSLECTVEGTSNPNLYWYRQAAGRGLQLLFYSVGIGQISSEVPQNLSASRPQDRQFILSSKKLLLSDSGFYLCAWRVSGSGYNEQFFGPGTRLTVL.

The chain joins TRBV6-5 to TRBJ2-7; 9 nucleotides match TRBD1. The CDR3 loop spans 14 amino acids. In germline, CDR1 is MNHEY, CDR2 SVGAGI. The V and J ends lost 0 bases and 3 bases, in that order; junction bases with no gene match: 0. This CDR3 is CASSYSTGGYEQYF. CDR3 coding DNA: TGTGCCAGCAGTTACTCGACAGGGGGCTACGAGCAGTACTTC.

The V gene is TRBV5-1, the J gene TRBJ1-1, with TRBD1 matching 8 bases. The germline CDR1 and CDR2 sequences are SGHRS and YFSETQ. CDR3 length equals 13 residues. The ends lost 5 bases at V and 3 bases at J; junction bases unmatched: 3. CDR3 DNA sequence: TGCGCCAGCAGTTGGGGACAGGACACTGAAGCTTTCTTT. Translating it yields CASSWGQDTEAFF. Variable domain in full (rest from reference TRBV5-1 and TRBJ1-1): KAGVTQTPRYLIKTRGQQVTLSCSPISGHRSVSWYQQTPGQGLQFLFEYFSETQRNKGNFPGRFSGRQFSNSRSEMNVSTLELGDSALYLCASSWGQDTEAFFGQGTRLTVV.

As to this clone: One end of the junction varies from germline; a read error may be responsible. The J gene is TRBJ2-3, the V gene TRBV7-9; 9 bases match TRBD2. The CDR3 length is 14 residues. From germline, CDR1 is SEHNR and CDR2 FQNEAQ (reference sequence). CDR3 DNA: TGTGCCAGCAGGTTAGCGGGAGTCCCAGATACGCAGTATTTT. It encodes CASRLAGVPDTQYF.

This chain links TRBV15 with TRBJ2-1; 9 bases line up with TRBD2. With 0 bases clipped from V and 7 bases from J, the junction kept 16 bases outside the gene matches. Germline CDR1 is LNHNV and CDR2 is YYDKDF (reference sequence). The CDR3 length is 19 residues. DNA of the CDR3: TGTGCCACCAGCAGAGATCTCGCCGTGGGACTAGCATTCCCGAATGAGCAGTTCTTC. This codes for CATSRDLAVGLAFPNEQFF.

This clone has only one observation. The chain has TRBV7-9 and TRBJ1-1; D is possibly TRBD1 (5 bases). Between the trimmed V and J ends, which lost 5 bases and 4 bases, there was a span of 20 bases. The CDR3 is made up of 16 amino acids. Germline V gene data show CDR1 as SEHNR and CDR2 as FQNEAQ (reference sequence). The CDR3 is CASSPGLAGLVTEAFF. Written as DNA, the CDR3 is TGTGCCAGCAGCCCGGGCTTGGCAGGGTTGGTCACTGAAGCTTTCTTT.

This clone was recorded once. The rearrangement links TRBV7-2 to TRBJ1-1, with D uncertain. The CDR3 covers 12 residues. Germline CDR1 and CDR2: SGHTA and FQGNSA. With 7 bases removed from V and 8 bases from J, the gap between germline ends came to 14 bases. CDR3 loop: CASNRAAAEAFF. In nucleotides, the CDR3 is TGTGCCAGCAACAGAGCGGCGGCAGAAGCTTTCTTT.

The chain recombines TRBV5-4 with TRBJ1-1, with 10 positions matching TRBD1. J lost 7 bases, V lost 2 bases, and 11 bases had no gene match. The CDR3 runs to 16 residues. Germline lookup yields CDR1 SGHNT and CDR2 YYREEE (reference sequence). CDR3 coding DNA: TGTGCCAGCAGCTTAATTCCTGACAGGGGGCGAGTTGAAGCTTTCTTT. Translated, it gives CASSLIPDRGRVEAFF.

This clone was seen more than once but under ten times. The chain carries TRBV27 and TRBJ2-7; 8 bases are a match to TRBD1. V gave up 3 bases and J gave up 7 bases; unmatched junction bases: 5. The CDR3 loop spans 13 amino acids. Germline CDR1 reads MNHEY; CDR2 reads SMNVEV (reference sequence). In nucleotides, the CDR3 is TGTGCCAGCAGTTTGGTCAGGGGGCGGGAGCAGTACTTC. This translates into CASSLVRGREQYF.

V gene TRBV6-6 combines with J gene TRBJ1-1; the match to TRBD1 covers 8 bases. The germline CDR1 and CDR2 sequences are MNHNY and SVGAGI (reference sequence). The CDR3 totals 14 residues. Trimming at V came to 5 bases and at J to 6 bases, leaving 8 bases not matched to a gene. CDR3 nucleotide sequence: TGTGCCAGCAGTGACAGGGGTGAGGCATCTGAAGCTTTCTTT. This translates into CASSDRGEASEAFF.

The genes are TRBV7-6 and TRBJ2-2; 11 bases align to TRBD2. Looked up from germline, CDR1 is SGHVS and CDR2 is FNYEAQ. V lost 5 bases to trimming and J lost 1 base; unmatched junction nucleotides: 6. The CDR3 is 17 amino acids. The DNA for the CDR3 is TGTGCCAGCAGCATCGGGACTAGCGGAGAGAACACCGGGGAGCTGTTTTTT. Protein product: CASSIGTSGENTGELFF. Filled out from reference TRBV7-6 and TRBJ2-2, the complete variable domain reads GAGVSQSPRYKVTKRGQDVALRCDPISGHVSLYWYRQALGQGPEFLTYFNYEAQQDKSGLPNDRFSAERPEGSISTLTIQRTEQRDSAMYRCASSIGTSGENTGELFFGEGSRLTVL.

The chain is built from TRBV30 and TRBJ2-3; TRBD2 agrees at 15 bases. After removal of 3 bases from V and 4 bases from J, the junction contained 8 bases not matched to a gene. The germline V gene has CDR1 GTSNPN and CDR2 SVGIG (reference sequence). CDR3 length: 17 amino acids. The CDR3 DNA sequence: TGTGCCTGGAGCACAACCCGGACTAGCGGGAGGGCAGATACGCAGTATTTT. Translation gives CAWSTTRTSGRADTQYF. Complete variable domain (other parts from reference TRBV30 and TRBJ2-3): SQTIHQWPATLVQPVGSPLSLECTVEGTSNPNLYWYRQAAGRGLQLLFYSVGIGQISSEVPQNLSASRPQDRQFILSSKKLLLSDSGFYLCAWSTTRTSGRADTQYFGPGTRLTVL.

V and J are TRBV21-1 and TRBJ1-2; the tabulated D call, TRBD1, remains unverified against the DNA. TRBV21-1 is shown as a pseudogene. The CDR3 extends over 16 amino acids. The CDR3 spells CASSKDGGTGFDGYTF. In nucleotides, the CDR3 is TGTGCCAGCAGCAAAGATGGGGGAACAGGGTTTGATGGCTACACCTTC.

This clone was seen a single time. The chain recombines TRBV30 with TRBJ2-2, with D possibly being TRBD1 (6 bases). Trimming cost V 3 bases and J 0 bases, with 8 bases left between them. The CDR3 extends over 14 amino acids. Germline CDR1 is GTSNPN and CDR2 is SVGIG (reference sequence). CDR3 DNA sequence: TGTGCCTGGAGAGGGACATCGAACACCGGGGAGCTGTTTTTT. Its translation is CAWRGTSNTGELFF. The full variable domain, with the rest looked up from reference TRBV30 and TRBJ2-2, is SQTIHQWPATLVQPVGSPLSLECTVEGTSNPNLYWYRQAAGRGLQLLFYSVGIGQISSEVPQNLSASRPQDRQFILSSKKLLLSDSGFYLCAWRGTSNTGELFFGEGSRLTVL.

The V call is TRBV7-6, the J call TRBJ2-7, with D perhaps matching TRBD1 (6 bases). Germline assignment: CDR1 SGHVS and CDR2 FNYEAQ. CDR3 length equals 14 residues. V dropped 5 bases and J dropped 3 bases, with 14 bases sitting between them. The CDR3 sequence is CASSARLQGYEQYF. CDR3 nucleotides: TGTGCCAGCAGCGCCCGCTTACAGGGCTACGAGCAGTACTTC.

The chain has TRBV5-1 and TRBJ1-2; unclear D gene. Trimming stripped 0 bases from V and 0 bases from J, with 9 bases between. This CDR3 spans 15 amino acids. From germline, CDR1 is SGHRS and CDR2 YFSETQ. CDR3: CASSLDGETNYGYTF. The CDR3 region has the DNA TGCGCCAGCAGCTTGGACGGGGAAACTAACTATGGCTACACCTTC.

This clone came up once. The chain joins TRBV7-2 to TRBJ2-1; TRBD2 matches at 13 bases. The V gene's germline CDR1 is SGHTA and CDR2 FQGNSA. The CDR3 length is 16 residues. V trimming: 3 bases; J trimming: 6 bases; junction bases outside the gene matches: 5. The CDR3 protein is CASSFGLAGVGNEQFF. DNA for the CDR3: TGTGCCAGCAGCTTCGGACTAGCGGGAGTGGGCAATGAGCAGTTCTTC.

The genes are TRBV6-1 and TRBJ1-5, with unresolved D. Trimming stripped 7 bases from V and 0 bases from J, with 7 bases between. CDR1 MNHNS and CDR2 SASEGT come from the germline V gene. The CDR3 is 13 residues long. The CDR3 is CASNRNSNQPQHF. The CDR3 DNA follows: TGTGCCAGCAACAGAAATAGCAATCAGCCCCAGCATTTT.

The chain combines TRBV27 with TRBJ2-5; 11 nucleotides agree with TRBD2. Germline CDR1 and CDR2: MNHEY and SMNVEV (reference sequence). V was clipped by 6 bases and J by 5 bases; unmatched bases: 5. This CDR3 is built from 14 residues. The CDR3 DNA is TGTGCCAGCAGACCTAGCGGGGGGAGGGAGACCCAGTACTTC. Translation gives CASRPSGGRETQYF.

The chain employs TRBV5-1 and TRBJ2-5, with 7 bases lining up with TRBD1. The germline gives CDR1 SGHRS, CDR2 YFSETQ. V was pared by 4 bases and J by 4 bases, with 10 bases of the junction left unmatched. The CDR3 totals 15 residues. CDR3 nucleotide sequence: TGCGCCAGCAGCGAGATGACAGGGTCGGGAGAGACCCAGTACTTC. Translating gives CASSEMTGSGETQYF.

In this sample, this clone turned up once. The chain combines TRBV19 with TRBJ2-1, with 9 bases fitting TRBD2. J lost 0 bases, V lost 5 bases, and 5 bases had no gene match. The CDR3 consists of 16 residues. Germline V lookup: CDR1 LNHDA, CDR2 SQIVND (reference sequence). DNA of the CDR3: TGTGCCAGTAGTCTAGCGGGATTGAGCTCCTACAATGAGCAGTTCTTC. Encoded protein: CASSLAGLSSYNEQFF.

The chain links TRBV7-9 to TRBJ2-7, with 9 positions matching TRBD2. Unmatched junction bases numbered 11, after V lost 6 bases and J lost 2 bases. The CDR3 has 16 amino acids. The germline gives CDR1 SEHNR, CDR2 FQNEAQ (reference sequence). CDR3 protein: CASSPGGGRAAYEQYF. The CDR3 nucleotides are TGTGCCAGCAGTCCCGGGGGCGGGAGGGCCGCCTACGAGCAGTACTTC.

This sequence joins TRBV7-2 and TRBJ2-2, with D possibly being TRBD2 (6 bases). V shed 5 bases and J shed 4 bases, with 11 bases lying between them. CDR1 SGHTA and CDR2 FQGNSA come from the germline V gene. This CDR3 contains 14 residues. CDR3 in DNA: TGTGCCAGCAGCGGGGACTCCAGCACCGGGGAGCTGTTTTTT. This gives the protein CASSGDSSTGELFF.

CDR3 protein: CASSLYPGISQETQYF. For the CDR3, the DNA is TGTGCCAGCAGTTTATATCCGGGGATAAGCCAAGAGACCCAGTACTTC. V is TRBV27 and J is TRBJ2-5, with D possibly matching TRBD2 (5 bases). The CDR3 spans 16 residues. Between the trimmed V and J ends, which lost 1 base and 1 base, there was a span of 13 bases. Germline CDR1 reads MNHEY; CDR2 reads SMNVEV (reference sequence).

V gene TRBV2 combines with J gene TRBJ2-5, with D possibly being TRBD1 (5 bases). The CDR3 runs 12 residues. V was shortened by 2 bases and J by 5 bases, with 6 bases between the two germline ends. Germline V gene lookup returns CDR1 SNHLY and CDR2 FYNNEI. The CDR3 coding sequence is TGTGCCAGCAGTGAAAACAGGGAGACCCAGTACTTC. The encoded protein is CASSENRETQYF.

This clone appeared a few times. The genes are TRBV7-2 and TRBJ1-2; no clear D. CDR3 length: 14 amino acids. Germline values: CDR1 SGHTA, CDR2 FQGNSA. The ends were cut back, 2 bases at V and 6 bases at J, with 13 bases in the middle. The CDR3 loop is CASSLKRQWDGYTF. In DNA, the CDR3 is TGTGCCAGCAGCTTAAAGAGGCAGTGGGATGGCTACACCTTC. Looking up the rest from reference TRBV7-2 and TRBJ1-2 gives the full variable domain: GAGVSQSPSNKVTEKGKDVELRCDPISGHTALYWYRQSLGQGLEFLIYFQGNSAPDKSGLPSDRFSAERTGGSVSTLTIQRTQQEDSAVYLCASSLKRQWDGYTFGSGTRLTVV.

The rearrangement joins TRBV5-1 to TRBJ2-6; D is perhaps TRBD1 (5 bases). This CDR3 region has 16 residues. Germline V gene lookup returns CDR1 SGHRS and CDR2 YFSETQ. Trimming pared 4 bases from V and 2 bases from J, leaving 13 bases between. The CDR3 DNA follows: TGCGCCAGCAGCACCGCCCCAGGGACTGGGGCCAACGTCCTGACTTTC. Its protein is CASSTAPGTGANVLTF.

The rearrangement joins TRBV6-1 to TRBJ1-1, with 7 bases lining up with TRBD1. Per germline, CDR1 MNHNS and CDR2 SASEGT. The CDR3 runs to 18 residues. The trim removed 4 bases at V and 5 bases at J, leaving 19 bases unmatched. The DNA of the CDR3 is TGTGCCAGCAGTGCGAACGAGCCGGGACAGATCTTACGGACTGAAGCTTTCTTT. This codes for CASSANEPGQILRTEAFF.

The V gene is TRBV25-1, the J gene TRBJ2-5, with D maybe TRBD2 (5 bases). Germline assignment: CDR1 MGHDK and CDR2 SYGVNS. This CDR3 contains 15 residues. V was cut by 3 bases and J by 4 bases, with 15 bases left in between. The CDR3 nucleotides read TGTGCCAGCAGTGACCTCAAGGAGGTAGTAGAGACCCAGTACTTC. The encoded protein is CASSDLKEVVETQYF. The entire variable domain, with the rest obtained from reference TRBV25-1 and TRBJ2-5, is as follows: EADIYQTPRYLVIGTGKKITLECSQTMGHDKMYWYQQDPGMELHLIHYSYGVNSTEKGDLSSESTVSRIRTEHFPLTLESARPSHTSQYLCASSDLKEVVETQYFGPGTRLLVL.

This chain uses TRBV5-1 with TRBJ2-1, with 8 bases fitting TRBD2. This CDR3 region has 15 residues. CDR1 is SGHRS, CDR2 YFSETQ, per germline. V dropped 3 bases and J dropped 2; count of bases not matched to a gene: 4. The CDR3 DNA reads as TGCGCCAGCAGCTCAAGCGGGGGTACCTACAATGAGCAGTTCTTC. Encoded protein: CASSSSGGTYNEQFF.